The rows below give T cell receptor beta chains drawn from one sample of a study of blood T cell repertoires in COVID-19. The repertoire was sequenced with immunoSEQ multiplex PCR; TCRdb's copy has only in-frame clones and lacks some. The sample includes 80,000 to 100,000 clones, around 87% seen only once; the top ten take about 2.9%. Sequencing was done on a sample of peripheral blood. All receptors come from a woman in her 50s with active or convalescent COVID-19. Both conserved end residues are part of each CDR3. The order of the fields is clone size, V gene, D gene, J gene, CDR3 protein, CDR3 DNA. A D gene is named only where the DNA matches it firmly. The size field is filled for only some rows; it gives once, few, many or a size class.

clone_size: .; v_call: TRBV5-6; d_call: .; j_call: TRBJ2-7; cdr3_aa: CASSLAVAPDPYEQYF; cdr3_nt: TGTGCCAGCAGCTTGGCCGTAGCGCCTGACCCCTACGAGCAGTACTTC
clone_size: .; v_call: TRBV4-2; d_call: .; j_call: TRBJ1-4; cdr3_aa: CASSRGGWDEKLFF; cdr3_nt: TGTGCCAGCAGCCGAGGGGGTTGGGATGAAAAACTGTTTTTT
clone_size: .; v_call: TRBV4-3; d_call: TRBD1; j_call: TRBJ2-1; cdr3_aa: CASSQEGTGTYNEQFF; cdr3_nt: TGCGCCAGCAGCCAAGAAGGGACAGGTACCTACAATGAGCAGTTCTTC
clone_size: few; v_call: TRBV30; d_call: .; j_call: TRBJ1-5; cdr3_aa: CAWSGGEMSNQPQHF; cdr3_nt: TGTGCCTGGAGTGGGGGGGAGATGAGCAATCAGCCCCAGCATTTT
clone_size: .; v_call: TRBV2; d_call: .; j_call: TRBJ1-1; cdr3_aa: CASSRDSNTEAFF; cdr3_nt: TGTGCCAGCAGCCGCGATTCGAACACTGAAGCTTTCTTT
clone_size: .; v_call: TRBV5-4; d_call: .; j_call: TRBJ1-1; cdr3_aa: CASSAVNTEAFF; cdr3_nt: TGTGCCAGCAGTGCAGTGAACACTGAAGCTTTCTTT
clone_size: .; v_call: TRBV5-4; d_call: TRBD1; j_call: TRBJ2-3; cdr3_aa: CASSQGVADTQYF; cdr3_nt: TGTGCCAGCAGCCAGGGGGTTGCAGATACGCAGTATTTT
clone_size: .; v_call: TRBV30; d_call: .; j_call: TRBJ2-2; cdr3_aa: CAWSAATGELFF; cdr3_nt: TGTGCCTGGAGCGCGGCAACCGGGGAGCTGTTTTTT
clone_size: once; v_call: TRBV18; d_call: TRBD1; j_call: TRBJ1-6; cdr3_aa: CASSPRTGSSYNSPLHF; cdr3_nt: TGTGCCAGCTCACCCCGGACAGGAAGCTCCTATAATTCACCCCTCCACTTT
clone_size: .; v_call: TRBV28; d_call: TRBD1; j_call: TRBJ1-5; cdr3_aa: CASLTGGNQPQHF; cdr3_nt: TGTGCCAGCTTAACAGGGGGGAATCAGCCCCAGCATTTT
clone_size: once; v_call: TRBV7-2; d_call: .; j_call: TRBJ1-4; cdr3_aa: CASSWGEAATNEKLFF; cdr3_nt: TGTGCCAGCAGCTGGGGAGAGGCCGCAACTAATGAAAAACTGTTTTTT
clone_size: .; v_call: TRBV7-8; d_call: TRBD1; j_call: TRBJ1-5; cdr3_aa: CASSIRGLGQPQHF; cdr3_nt: TGTGCCAGCAGCATTAGGGGGCTCGGACAGCCCCAGCATTTT
clone_size: .; v_call: TRBV5-1; d_call: .; j_call: TRBJ2-2; cdr3_aa: CASRRQVPGELFF; cdr3_nt: TGCGCCAGCAGGAGACAGGTTCCTGGGGAGCTGTTTTTT
clone_size: once; v_call: TRBV9; d_call: .; j_call: TRBJ2-1; cdr3_aa: CASSAVQGNFNDEQFF; cdr3_nt: TGTGCCAGCAGCGCGGTACAGGGTAATTTTAACGATGAGCAGTTCTTC
clone_size: .; v_call: TRBV4-3; d_call: .; j_call: TRBJ1-2; cdr3_aa: CASSLETGAYGYTF; cdr3_nt: TGCGCCAGCAGCCTGGAGACAGGAGCATATGGCTACACCTTC
clone_size: .; v_call: TRBV14; d_call: .; j_call: TRBJ1-1; cdr3_aa: CASSQVDAGEAFF; cdr3_nt: TGTGCCAGCAGCCAAGTTGATGCAGGTGAAGCTTTCTTT
clone_size: few; v_call: TRBV19; d_call: .; j_call: TRBJ1-2; cdr3_aa: CASSTGRDYGYTF; cdr3_nt: TGTGCCAGTAGTACAGGGAGGGACTATGGCTACACCTTC
clone_size: once; v_call: TRBV28; d_call: .; j_call: TRBJ2-7; cdr3_aa: CASSFRNEQYF; cdr3_nt: TGTGCCAGCAGTTTTAGAAACGAGCAGTACTTC
clone_size: .; v_call: TRBV24-1; d_call: .; j_call: TRBJ2-3; cdr3_aa: CATSAAGAGKTDTQYF; cdr3_nt: TGTGCCACCAGTGCTGCGGGGGCGGGGAAGACAGATACGCAGTATTTT
clone_size: .; v_call: TRBV19; d_call: .; j_call: TRBJ1-1; cdr3_aa: CASSPTGRTEAFF; cdr3_nt: TGTGCCAGTAGTCCTACAGGGCGCACTGAAGCTTTCTTT
clone_size: .; v_call: TRBV7-9; d_call: TRBD1; j_call: TRBJ2-5; cdr3_aa: CASSRTGGAIETQYF; cdr3_nt: TGTGCCAGCAGCCGGACAGGGGGCGCGATAGAGACCCAGTACTTC
clone_size: few; v_call: TRBV5-1; d_call: .; j_call: TRBJ2-7; cdr3_aa: CASSYGTYEQYF; cdr3_nt: TGCGCCAGCAGCTATGGCACCTACGAGCAGTACTTC
clone_size: .; v_call: TRBV19; d_call: .; j_call: TRBJ2-6; cdr3_aa: CASSIGSSGANVLTF; cdr3_nt: TGTGCCAGTAGTATAGGCAGCTCTGGGGCCAACGTCCTGACTTTC
clone_size: few; v_call: TRBV5-1; d_call: .; j_call: TRBJ1-1; cdr3_aa: CASSLGPTENTEAFF; cdr3_nt: TGCGCCAGCAGCTTGGGCCCGACAGAGAACACTGAAGCTTTCTTT
clone_size: .; v_call: TRBV7-8; d_call: .; j_call: TRBJ2-2; cdr3_aa: CASSLLFRDGELFF; cdr3_nt: TGTGCCAGCAGCTTATTGTTTCGGGACGGGGAGCTGTTTTTT
clone_size: few; v_call: TRBV10-3; d_call: .; j_call: TRBJ2-2; cdr3_aa: CAISESFAGTGELFF; cdr3_nt: TGTGCCATCAGTGAGTCGTTCGCAGGGACCGGGGAGCTGTTTTTT
clone_size: .; v_call: TRBV28; d_call: TRBD1; j_call: TRBJ1-2; cdr3_aa: CASSLQRWTGDYGYTF; cdr3_nt: TGTGCCAGCAGTTTGCAGCGATGGACAGGTGACTATGGCTACACCTTC
clone_size: few; v_call: TRBV7-2; d_call: .; j_call: TRBJ2-1; cdr3_aa: CASSLVVRGNEQFF; cdr3_nt: TGTGCCAGCAGCTTAGTTGTTCGGGGGAATGAGCAGTTCTTC
clone_size: .; v_call: TRBV7-2; d_call: .; j_call: TRBJ2-5; cdr3_aa: CASSINRVTETQYF; cdr3_nt: TGTGCCAGCAGCATAAACAGGGTGACGGAGACCCAGTACTTC
clone_size: .; v_call: TRBV19; d_call: .; j_call: TRBJ1-5; cdr3_aa: CAGAYRHSKDNQPQHF; cdr3_nt: TGTGCCGGGGCTTACAGGCACTCCAAGGACAATCAGCCCCAGCATTTT
clone_size: .; v_call: TRBV5-6; d_call: .; j_call: TRBJ2-7; cdr3_aa: CASSFRQGKNEQYF; cdr3_nt: TGTGCCAGCAGCTTTCGGCAGGGGAAAAACGAGCAGTACTTC
clone_size: few; v_call: TRBV7-6; d_call: .; j_call: TRBJ1-5; cdr3_aa: CASSLGDSQPQHF; cdr3_nt: TGTGCCAGCAGCTTAGGAGACAGCCAGCCCCAGCATTTT
clone_size: .; v_call: TRBV18; d_call: TRBD1; j_call: TRBJ1-6; cdr3_aa: CASSLQTGGSYNSPLHF; cdr3_nt: TGTGCCAGCTCACTACAGACAGGGGGCTCCTATAATTCACCCCTCCACTTT
clone_size: .; v_call: TRBV21-1; d_call: .; j_call: TRBJ2-1; cdr3_aa: CASSKLSLAGTFPSYNEQFF; cdr3_nt: TGTGCCAGCAGCAAATTGAGTCTAGCGGGCACGTTCCCTTCCTACAATGAGCAGTTCTTC
clone_size: .; v_call: TRBV6-4; d_call: .; j_call: TRBJ1-2; cdr3_aa: CASRDGSGGYTF; cdr3_nt: TGTGCCAGCAGGGACGGATCGGGGGGCTACACCTTC
clone_size: .; v_call: TRBV30; d_call: TRBD1; j_call: TRBJ1-2; cdr3_aa: CAWSVKGASGYTF; cdr3_nt: TGTGCCTGGAGTGTAAAGGGGGCAAGTGGCTACACCTTC
clone_size: .; v_call: TRBV18; d_call: .; j_call: TRBJ1-2; cdr3_aa: CASSPRFGSIEDYGYTF; cdr3_nt: TGTGCCAGCTCACCCCGATTCGGGTCAATTGAGGACTATGGCTACACCTTC
clone_size: .; v_call: TRBV10-3; d_call: .; j_call: TRBJ1-1; cdr3_aa: CAISERGGRTEAFF; cdr3_nt: TGTGCCATCAGTGAACGGGGGGGGAGGACTGAAGCTTTCTTT
clone_size: once; v_call: TRBV6-5; d_call: .; j_call: TRBJ1-1; cdr3_aa: CASSLTVNTEAFF; cdr3_nt: TGTGCCAGCAGTCTAACAGTGAACACTGAAGCTTTCTTT
clone_size: .; v_call: TRBV20-1; d_call: .; j_call: TRBJ2-2; cdr3_aa: CSASDTGELFF; cdr3_nt: TGCAGTGCTAGCGACACCGGGGAGCTGTTTTTT
clone_size: .; v_call: TRBV11-1; d_call: .; j_call: TRBJ2-1; cdr3_aa: CASSLAIGRTLGWNEQFF; cdr3_nt: TGTGCCAGCAGCTTAGCTATTGGGAGAACGCTGGGTTGGAATGAGCAGTTCTTC
clone_size: .; v_call: TRBV6-6; d_call: TRBD1; j_call: TRBJ1-1; cdr3_aa: CASSQTGKDTEAFF; cdr3_nt: TGTGCCAGCAGCCAGACAGGGAAGGACACTGAAGCTTTCTTT
clone_size: .; v_call: TRBV19; d_call: TRBD1; j_call: TRBJ1-3; cdr3_aa: CASRPGTGLSGNTIYF; cdr3_nt: TGTGCCAGTAGACCCGGGACAGGCCTGTCTGGAAACACCATATATTTT
clone_size: .; v_call: TRBV18; d_call: TRBD1; j_call: TRBJ2-7; cdr3_aa: CASSPSTGGPHEQYF; cdr3_nt: TGTGCCAGCTCACCATCTACAGGGGGTCCCCACGAGCAGTACTTC
clone_size: .; v_call: TRBV7-2; d_call: TRBD2; j_call: TRBJ2-5; cdr3_aa: CASSLGPAGGPQETQYF; cdr3_nt: TGTGCCAGCAGCTTAGGTCCGGCGGGGGGACCCCAAGAGACCCAGTACTTC
clone_size: .; v_call: TRBV6-5; d_call: TRBD1; j_call: TRBJ1-4; cdr3_aa: CASSYSGQPPEKLFF; cdr3_nt: TGTGCCAGCAGTTACTCGGGACAGCCTCCTGAAAAACTGTTTTTT
clone_size: .; v_call: TRBV19; d_call: TRBD1; j_call: TRBJ1-1; cdr3_aa: CASSSSLRTGPNTEAFF; cdr3_nt: TGTGCCAGTAGTTCCTCCCTCCGGACAGGGCCTAACACTGAAGCTTTCTTT
clone_size: .; v_call: TRBV7-2; d_call: TRBD1; j_call: TRBJ1-1; cdr3_aa: CASRGGGRQGARMNTEAFF; cdr3_nt: TGTGCCAGCAGAGGGGGTGGGAGACAGGGGGCGAGAATGAACACTGAAGCTTTCTTT
clone_size: .; v_call: TRBV2; d_call: .; j_call: TRBJ2-3; cdr3_aa: CASRPSTLEADTQYF; cdr3_nt: TGTGCCAGCAGACCCAGCACCCTTGAGGCAGATACGCAGTATTTT
clone_size: .; v_call: TRBV4-3; d_call: TRBD1; j_call: TRBJ1-1; cdr3_aa: CASSRATGGGRTEAFF; cdr3_nt: TGCGCCAGCAGCCGGGCCACAGGGGGCGGGCGGACTGAAGCTTTCTTT
clone_size: .; v_call: TRBV24-1; d_call: TRBD2; j_call: TRBJ2-7; cdr3_aa: CATSDPSGGQHYEQYF; cdr3_nt: TGTGCCACCAGTGACCCGAGCGGGGGGCAACACTACGAGCAGTACTTC
clone_size: .; v_call: TRBV6-1; d_call: TRBD1; j_call: TRBJ2-1; cdr3_aa: CASSEVTGGFSQRYNEQFF; cdr3_nt: TGTGCCAGCAGTGAAGTGACAGGGGGGTTCAGTCAGAGATACAATGAGCAGTTCTTC
clone_size: .; v_call: TRBV2; d_call: .; j_call: TRBJ1-2; cdr3_aa: CASRPTYSYTF; cdr3_nt: TGTGCCAGCAGACCCACCTATAGCTACACCTTC
clone_size: .; v_call: TRBV24-1; d_call: TRBD1; j_call: TRBJ2-2; cdr3_aa: CATSGQGVPGELFF; cdr3_nt: TGTGCCACCAGTGGACAGGGAGTTCCCGGGGAGCTGTTTTTT